The 30 T cell receptor beta chains below all came from one sample that was sequenced in a study of cytomegalovirus exposure and HLA in healthy donors. The PCR had 60 Vbeta and 13 Jbeta primers. Using immunoSEQ multiplex PCR, the repertoire was profiled, and TCRdb retains in-frame clones only, with some absent. The table shows 120,000 or so clones, with about 80% occurring only once. The sequencing input was PBMCs. These receptors came from a woman aged 45 to 65 in good health and CMV-seropositive.

This clone was picked up one time. The chain is built from TRBV27 and TRBJ1-1; 8 bases fit TRBD1. Germline trimming cut 0 bases from V and 1 base from J; bases unmatched to any gene: 10. CDR1 is MNHEY, CDR2 SMNVEV, per germline (reference sequence). The CDR3 extends over 18 amino acids. CDR3 residues: CASSLSIRPGTGNTEAFF. In DNA, the CDR3 is TGTGCCAGCAGTTTATCGATTCGTCCCGGGACAGGGAACACTGAAGCTTTCTTT.

This rearrangement joins TRBV5-1 to TRBJ2-5; 8 nucleotides match TRBD2. CDR1 is SGHRS, CDR2 YFSETQ, per germline. The J segment lost 1 base and the V segment lost 4 bases, leaving 3 bases of the junction unmatched. The CDR3 has 14 residues. This CDR3 is CASSSGGLQETQYF. For the CDR3, the DNA is TGCGCCAGCAGCAGCGGGGGCCTCCAAGAGACCCAGTACTTC. Looking up the rest from reference TRBV5-1 and TRBJ2-5 gives the full variable domain: KAGVTQTPRYLIKTRGQQVTLSCSPISGHRSVSWYQQTPGQGLQFLFEYFSETQRNKGNFPGRFSGRQFSNSRSEMNVSTLELGDSALYLCASSSGGLQETQYFGPGTRLLVL.

The chain is built from TRBV9 and TRBJ1-4; TRBD1 matches 9 bases. V trimming: 5 bases; J trimming: 8 bases; junction bases outside the gene matches: 7. Germline V gene lookup returns CDR1 SGDLS and CDR2 YYNGEE. CDR3 length: 14 amino acids. This CDR3 reads CASSRGQGKEKLFF. The CDR3, as DNA: TGTGCCAGCAGTAGGGGACAGGGAAAAGAAAAACTGTTTTTT.

The chain carries TRBV7-2 and TRBJ1-2, with D perhaps matching TRBD1 (5 bases). The CDR3 contains 13 residues. V gave up 1 base and J gave up 8 bases, with 11 bases separating them. Germline CDR1 SGHTA, CDR2 FQGNSA. In DNA form, the CDR3 reads TGTGCCAGCAGCTTAGTACCAGGGCAAGGCTACACCTTC. Translated: CASSLVPGQGYTF.

This chain uses TRBV11-2 with TRBJ2-3; 7 nucleotides match TRBD1. The germline gives CDR1 SGHAT, CDR2 FQNNGV. The CDR3 has 14 amino acids. J was trimmed by 5 bases and V by 3 bases; bases with no gene match: 5. The CDR3 is CASSFGQEIDTQYF. CDR3 bases: TGTGCCAGCAGCTTCGGACAGGAGATAGATACGCAGTATTTT. The full variable domain, in which reference TRBV11-2 and TRBJ2-3 provide the parts outside the CDR3, is EAGVAQSPRYKIIEKRQSVAFWCNPISGHATLYWYQQILGQGPKLLIQFQNNGVVDDSQLPKDRFSAERLKGVDSTLKIQPAKLEDSAVYLCASSFGQEIDTQYFGPGTRLTVL.

This chain uses TRBV10-3 with TRBJ2-1, with D possibly TRBD2 on 5 matching bases. Trimming stripped 10 bases from V and 6 bases from J, with 19 bases between. CDR1 ENHRY and CDR2 SYGVKD come from the germline V gene. CDR3 length: 14 residues. The CDR3 DNA reads TGTGCCACCACGGAGGCAGGCCCCGTCAATGAGCAGTTCTTC. Amino acids: CATTEAGPVNEQFF.

This clone was detected only a few times. J is TRBJ1-1 and V is TRBV5-5; TRBD1 aligns across 7 bases. This CDR3 is built from 14 residues. J was trimmed by 5 bases and V by 1 base; bases with no gene match: 5. Germline V gene lookup returns CDR1 SGHKS and CDR2 YYEKEE (reference sequence). CDR3 protein: CASSLTGERTEAFF. CDR3 coding DNA: TGTGCCAGCAGCTTGACAGGGGAGAGGACTGAAGCTTTCTTT.

The V and J genes are TRBV25-1 and TRBJ2-2; the D is unclear. CDR3 length: 14 amino acids. CDR1 and CDR2 (germline): MGHDK, SYGVNS. Trimming removed 1 base from V and 2 bases from J, with 5 bases in between. The CDR3 reads CASSEFGNTGELFF. CDR3 DNA: TGTGCCAGCAGTGAATTTGGCAACACCGGGGAGCTGTTTTTT.

The rearrangement uses TRBV18 and TRBJ2-7, with 10 bases that match TRBD1. CDR1 KGHSH and CDR2 LQKENI come from the germline V gene. The CDR3 contains 14 residues. With 5 bases clipped from V and 4 bases from J, the junction kept 5 bases outside the gene matches. CDR3 sequence reads: CASSIDRGQYEQYF. CDR3 nucleotide sequence: TGTGCCAGCTCAATCGACAGGGGGCAGTACGAGCAGTACTTC.

As to this clone: Its ends do not fully match the called genes, so a read error is possible. The sample carries other DNA sequences with the same CDR3. The rearrangement uses TRBV15 and TRBJ2-7; TRBD1 might be the D (6 bases). CDR1 and CDR2 (germline): LNHNV, YYDKDF (reference sequence). The CDR3 has 13 amino acids. DNA for the CDR3: TGTGCCACCAGTAGAGACAGGCCCTACGAGCAGTACTTC. This sequence encodes CATSRDRPYEQYF.

The CDR3 loop reads CASSSGFYGYTF. Written as DNA, the CDR3 is TGTGCCAGCAGTTCGGGGTTCTATGGCTACACCTTC. The chain carries TRBV6-6 and TRBJ1-2, with unresolved D. V gave up 4 bases and J gave up 4 bases, with 7 bases separating them. Germline V lookup: CDR1 MNHNY, CDR2 SVGAGI (reference sequence). The CDR3 totals 12 residues.

The chain combines TRBV6-6 with TRBJ1-2; TRBD1 aligns across 7 bases. The germline V gene has CDR1 MNHNY and CDR2 SVGAGI (reference sequence). The CDR3 contains 13 residues. V gave up 6 bases and J gave up 7 bases; unmatched junction bases: 8. The CDR3 region has the DNA TGTGCCAGCAGCTCGGGACAGCGGGCTGGCTACACCTTC. Encoded protein: CASSSGQRAGYTF.

The chain employs TRBV30 and TRBJ2-3, with D perhaps TRBD2 (7 bases). The CDR3 has 14 residues. Looked up from germline, CDR1 is GTSNPN and CDR2 is SVGIG (reference sequence). V gave up 1 base and J gave up 5 bases, with 13 bases separating them. The CDR3 reads CAWSGGGRRDTQYF. As DNA, the CDR3 is TGTGCCTGGAGTGGGGGGGGCAGGAGAGATACGCAGTATTTT.

This chain joins TRBV2 and TRBJ2-7; 8 bases agree with TRBD2. The V gene end was trimmed by 6 bases and the J gene end by 3 bases; junction bases not matched to a gene: 13. The CDR3 extends over 16 amino acids. Germline CDR1 is SNHLY and CDR2 is FYNNEI. CDR3 coding DNA: TGTGCCAGCAGGGGTCTAAAGCGGGAGAAAGTCTACGAGCAGTACTTC. This encodes CASRGLKREKVYEQYF. The full variable domain, completed using reference TRBV2 and TRBJ2-7, is EPEVTQTPSHQVTQMGQEVILRCVPISNHLYFYWYRQILGQKVEFLVSFYNNEISEKSEIFDDQFSVERPDGSNFTLKIRSTKLEDSAMYFCASRGLKREKVYEQYFGPGTRLTVT.

The chain employs TRBV7-9 and TRBJ1-1; 7 bases are a match to TRBD1. CDR1 is SEHNR and CDR2 is FQNEAQ in the germline V gene (reference sequence). V was clipped by 5 bases and J by 5 bases; unmatched bases: 11. This CDR3 contains 15 residues. Here the CDR3 reads CASSPRQGAETEAFF. The CDR3 DNA is TGTGCCAGCAGCCCTAGACAGGGCGCCGAAACTGAAGCTTTCTTT.

The CDR3 region is CASSYGVSYGYTF. CDR3 in DNA: TGTGCCAGCAGTTACGGTGTTAGTTATGGCTACACCTTC. The V call is TRBV6-5, the J call TRBJ1-2; D uncertain. CDR1 and CDR2 from the germline V gene are MNHEY and SVGAGI. The CDR3 has 13 residues. V lost 2 bases, J lost 5 bases, and 9 bases lay in between.

V is TRBV10-1 and J is TRBJ2-1, with TRBD2 identical over 15 bases. The CDR3 extends over 20 amino acids. Germline trimming cut 0 bases from V and 0 bases from J; bases unmatched to any gene: 6. Germline values: CDR1 WNHNN, CDR2 SYGVQD (reference sequence). The CDR3 DNA sequence: TGCGCCAGCAGTGAGTCGGGACTAGCGGGGGGACTGAGCTCCTACAATGAGCAGTTCTTC. Protein: CASSESGLAGGLSSYNEQFF.

The table lists this clone with a few counts. This chain uses TRBV7-9 with TRBJ2-7; 9 positions agree with TRBD2. In germline, CDR1 is SEHNR, CDR2 FQNEAQ (reference sequence). V gave up 4 bases and J gave up 1 base; unmatched junction bases: 11. The CDR3 loop spans 17 amino acids. The CDR3 DNA reads TGTGCCAGCAGCTCCCCCCCGAGGAGCGGGAGGTCCTACGAGCAGTACTTC. This translates into CASSSPPRSGRSYEQYF.

This clone was observed a few times. The V and J genes are TRBV10-3 and TRBJ2-2; 8 bases map to TRBD2. The J segment lost 1 base and the V segment lost 11 bases, leaving 3 bases of the junction unmatched. CDR1 ENHRY and CDR2 SYGVKD come from the germline V gene. This CDR3 has 13 residues. For the CDR3, the DNA is TGTGCCGCCCGGGGGGGGAACACCGGGGAGCTGTTTTTT. It translates to CAARGGNTGELFF.

The chain links TRBV6-5 to TRBJ2-5, with TRBD2 matching 9 bases. Germline V gene data show CDR1 as MNHEY and CDR2 as SVGAGI. V was pared by 2 bases and J by 2 bases, with 3 bases of the junction left unmatched. This CDR3 spans 15 amino acids. The CDR3 DNA sequence: TGTGCCAGCAGTTACGGTCTAGCGGGGCAAGAGACCCAGTACTTC. Amino acids: CASSYGLAGQETQYF.

This clone was counted a single time. CDR3 sequence (DNA): TGCGCCAGCAGCTTGGAGGCGGGCCACTACGAGCAGTACTTC. Amino acids: CASSLEAGHYEQYF. This chain links TRBV5-1 with TRBJ2-7; TRBD2 is a possible D gene (5 bases). From germline, CDR1 is SGHRS and CDR2 YFSETQ. V dropped 0 bases and J dropped 3 bases, with 10 bases sitting between them. This CDR3 comprises 14 residues. The entire variable domain, with the rest obtained from reference TRBV5-1 and TRBJ2-7, is as follows: KAGVTQTPRYLIKTRGQQVTLSCSPISGHRSVSWYQQTPGQGLQFLFEYFSETQRNKGNFPGRFSGRQFSNSRSEMNVSTLELGDSALYLCASSLEAGHYEQYFGPGTRLTVT.

The rearrangement links TRBV4-3 to TRBJ2-3, with 13 bases identical to TRBD2. This CDR3 has 18 residues. Germline-derived CDR1 and CDR2 are LGHNA and YSLEER. Losses at the gene ends were 1 base for V and 1 base for J; bases not matched to a gene: 5. CDR3 DNA sequence: TGCGCCAGCAGCCAAGGACTAGCGGGGGGTGTAGGCACAGATACGCAGTATTTT. Translated, it gives CASSQGLAGGVGTDTQYF.

The chain recombines TRBV9 with TRBJ1-2; tentative D call: TRBD1 (6 bases). This CDR3 is built from 12 residues. Germline CDR1 is SGDLS and CDR2 is YYNGEE. Trimming removed 1 base from V and 9 bases from J, with 10 bases in between. The CDR3 DNA reads TGTGCCAGCAGCGTAACAACAGGGAGCTACACCTTC. The encoded protein is CASSVTTGSYTF.

Of note for this clone: The germline gene is not matched at one end of the junction; a read error may be the cause. V and J are TRBV7-7 and TRBJ2-1; 11 bases map to TRBD2. Germline CDR1 reads SSHAT; CDR2 reads FNYEAQ (reference sequence). The CDR3 has 15 residues. CDR3 coding DNA: TGTGCTAGCAGCGTACTAGCGGGAGAAATTTATGAGCAGTTCTTC. It encodes CASSVLAGEIYEQFF.

V usage is TRBV7-9 and J usage is TRBJ2-7, with 9 nucleotides matching TRBD2. Trimming at V came to 6 bases and at J to 2 bases, leaving 8 bases not matched to a gene. The CDR3 runs 15 residues. Germline V gene lookup returns CDR1 SEHNR and CDR2 FQNEAQ (reference sequence). CDR3 nucleotides: TGTGCCAGCAGGAAAACCAGCGGGGGGACCTACGAGCAGTACTTC. It yields the protein CASRKTSGGTYEQYF.

The chain is built from TRBV25-1 and TRBJ1-1; no clear D gene. The CDR3 runs to 9 residues. Trimming removed 10 bases at V and 6 bases at J, with 6 bases between. Germline V lookup: CDR1 MGHDK, CDR2 SYGVNS. CDR3 in DNA: TGTGCCATCACAGCTGAAGCTTTCTTT. This translates into CAITAEAFF.

The chain couples TRBV5-6 to TRBJ2-7, with a possible D match to TRBD2 (5 bases). CDR3 length: 14 residues. V was clipped by 1 base and J by 6 bases, with 14 bases between them. Germline V lookup: CDR1 SGHDT, CDR2 YYEEEE. The CDR3 region is CASSLISGSVEQYF. The CDR3 nucleotides are TGTGCCAGCAGCTTGATTTCGGGAAGTGTCGAGCAGTACTTC.

A word on this clone: Other nucleotide sequences from this sample produce the same CDR3. The chain employs TRBV7-6 and TRBJ1-1; D not resolved. There are 15 residues in the CDR3. Looked up from germline, CDR1 is SGHVS and CDR2 is FNYEAQ. V was shortened by 1 base and J by 1 base, with 10 bases between the two germline ends. The CDR3 protein is CASSLGPGGNTEAFF. The CDR3 DNA sequence: TGTGCCAGCAGCTTAGGTCCGGGTGGGAACACTGAAGCTTTCTTT.

CDR3 coding DNA: TGTGCCAGCAGTTTAAAGGGGTACGAGCAGTACTTC. This sequence encodes CASSLKGYEQYF. This sequence joins TRBV27 and TRBJ2-7; TRBD1 is a possible D gene (5 bases). The CDR3 length is 12 residues. V gave up 2 bases and J gave up 4 bases, with 6 bases separating them. Germline assignment: CDR1 MNHEY and CDR2 SMNVEV (reference sequence).

The rearrangement uses TRBV4-1 and TRBJ2-5; TRBD1 matches 9 bases. V lost 5 bases to trimming and J lost 2 bases; unmatched junction nucleotides: 3. CDR1 MGHRA and CDR2 YSYEKL come from the germline V gene. The CDR3 is 14 residues long. In DNA form, the CDR3 reads TGCGCCAGCAGCTGGGGACAGGGTCAAGAGACCCAGTACTTC. The encoded protein is CASSWGQGQETQYF.